Listed here is a single T cell receptor beta chain. What it recognizes is unknown. The DNA ends 3 residues before the CDR3 does, and the rest of the CDR3 is filled in from the germline J gene. Repertoires were generated with immunoSEQ multiplex PCR, while TCRdb's copy carries only in-frame clones and drops some. This repertoire includes over 45,000 clones. The data are from a study of T cells in women clearing cervical HPV infection. Notes on the study in general: Richness differences could reflect unmeasured T-cell content per sample. Repertoire richness, not evenness, was significantly elevated in CIN3+ cases versus controls.

This CDR3 is 14 amino acids long. Trimming took off 2 bases at V and 7 bases at J, with 10 bases between the two ends. Germline values: CDR1 SGHNT, CDR2 YYREEE (reference sequence). The V gene is TRBV5-4, the J gene TRBJ1-6; D is unclear. The TCR sequence derives from a woman aged 18 to 75 with a cervical HPV16 infection that either progressed to CIN3+ or cleared (not recorded which). The specimen was blood buffy coat. This CDR3 reads CASSLATRNSPLHF. CDR3 DNA (partial): TGTGCCAGCAGCTTAGCGACCCGGAATTCACCC.